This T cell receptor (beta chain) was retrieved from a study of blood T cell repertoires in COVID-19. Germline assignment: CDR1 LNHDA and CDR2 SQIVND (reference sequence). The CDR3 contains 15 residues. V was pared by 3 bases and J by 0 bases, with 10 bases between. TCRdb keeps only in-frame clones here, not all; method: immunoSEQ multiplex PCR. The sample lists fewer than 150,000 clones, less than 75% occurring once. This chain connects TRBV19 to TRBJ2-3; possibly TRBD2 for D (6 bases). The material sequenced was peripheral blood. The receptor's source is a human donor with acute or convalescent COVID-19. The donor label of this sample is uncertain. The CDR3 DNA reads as TGTGCCAGTAGTATGGAGGGCCCTAGCACAGATACGCAGTATTTT. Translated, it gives CASSMEGPSTDTQYF.